The 23 T cell receptor beta chains reported below all come from one sample, sequenced in a study of human T cells and chemical hapten exposure. TCRdb re-analysed the RACE reads in MiXCR, keeping a single row per CDR3 protein. The repertoire holds 150,000 to 200,000 distinct CDR3 sequences, with around 13% as singletons. As to time point: patch test 1, 2 weeks after DPC sensitization. Treatment defined: therapeutic diphenylcyclopropenone sensitization with weekly scalp DPC. The material sequenced was whole blood, taken in connection with sensitization to the hapten diphenylcyclopropenone (DPC). The origin of the receptors is a woman younger than 45 with alopecia areata. Some clones in this sample may be carry-over from other donors' samples.

This clonotype was detected ten times or more. The rearrangement uses TRBV6-1 and TRBJ2-3; 9 bases are a match to TRBD1. With 3 bases clipped from V and 3 bases from J, the junction kept 4 bases outside the gene matches. The V gene's germline CDR1 is MNHNS and CDR2 SASEGT. The CDR3 runs 15 residues. The CDR3 spells CASSDAGTGTDTQYF. Written as DNA, the CDR3 is TGTGCCAGCAGTGATGCCGGGACAGGGACAGATACGCAGTATTTT.

The rearrangement joins TRBV20-1 to TRBJ2-7; TRBD2 matches 8 bases. Germline assignment: CDR1 DFQATT and CDR2 SNEGSKA (reference sequence). J gave up 2 bases and V 0 bases, and 3 bases lay outside the gene matches. The CDR3 runs 14 residues. The CDR3 is CSAREASGPYEQYF. DNA of the CDR3: TGCAGTGCTAGAGAGGCTAGCGGGCCCTACGAGCAGTACTTC.

There are a few counts of this clonotype. This chain links TRBV18 with TRBJ1-5, with TRBD1 matching 7 bases. The germline V gene has CDR1 KGHSH and CDR2 LQKENI. With V trimmed by 1 base and J by 3 bases, 3 bases remained unmatched. The CDR3 is 15 amino acids. In DNA, the CDR3 is TGTGCCAGCTCACCACAGGGGGCCAACAATCAGCCCCAGCATTTT. Its protein product is CASSPQGANNQPQHF.

This clonotype was observed at least ten times. The chain couples TRBV5-4 to TRBJ2-3; TRBD1 agrees at 7 bases. The CDR3 totals 14 residues. CDR1 and CDR2 from the germline V gene are SGHNT and YYREEE (reference sequence). The trim removed 0 bases at V and 2 bases at J, leaving 0 bases unmatched. The CDR3 reads CASSLEGATDTQYF. DNA of the CDR3: TGTGCCAGCAGCTTGGAGGGGGCCACAGATACGCAGTATTTT. The complete variable domain, with remaining parts taken from reference TRBV5-4 and TRBJ2-3, reads ETGVTQSPTHLIKTRGQQVTLRCSSQSGHNTVSWYQQALGQGPQFIFQYYREEENGRGNFPPRFSGLQFPNYSSELNVNALELDDSALYLCASSLEGATDTQYFGPGTRLTVL.

The chain uses TRBV6-2 or TRBV6-3 and TRBJ2-2, with 12 bases lining up with TRBD2. V shed 7 bases, J shed 1 base, and the junction held 7 bases outside the gene matches. Looked up from germline, CDR1 is MNHEY and CDR2 is SVGEGT. This CDR3 has 17 residues. Here the CDR3 DNA reads TGTGCCAGCATCCGGAGACTAGCGGGAGAGAACACCGGGGAGCTGTTTTTT. Encoded protein: CASIRRLAGENTGELFF.

The gene calls are TRBV4-3 and TRBJ2-6; D is perhaps TRBD2 (5 bases). The CDR3 length is 17 residues. The germline gives CDR1 LGHNA, CDR2 YSLEER. The ends were cut back, 3 bases at V and 0 bases at J, with 12 bases in the middle. The CDR3 spells CASSHHTTSSGANVLTF. The DNA for the CDR3 is TGCGCCAGCAGCCACCATACCACTAGCTCTGGGGCCAACGTCCTGACTTTC.

The rearrangement uses TRBV27 and TRBJ2-7; unclear D gene. Trimming took off 6 bases at V and 4 bases at J, with 13 bases between the two ends. Germline values: CDR1 MNHEY, CDR2 SMNVEV (reference sequence). This CDR3 spans 13 amino acids. CDR3 nucleotide sequence: TGTGCCAGCAGCTCACTCCCTTGGTACGAGCAGTACTTC. Protein product: CASSSLPWYEQYF.

The CDR3 loop reads CASSATGGNQPQHF. Here the CDR3 DNA reads TGTGCCAGCAGCGCGACAGGGGGGAATCAGCCCCAGCATTTT. The chain carries TRBV2 and TRBJ1-5; 9 bases match TRBD1. Trimming at V came to 6 bases and at J to 4 bases, leaving 4 bases not matched to a gene. This CDR3 has 14 residues. CDR1 and CDR2 (germline): SNHLY, FYNNEI. Full variable domain (remainder filled in from reference TRBV2 and TRBJ1-5): EPEVTQTPSHQVTQMGQEVILRCVPISNHLYFYWYRQILGQKVEFLVSFYNNEISEKSEIFDDQFSVERPDGSNFTLKIRSTKLEDSAMYFCASSATGGNQPQHFGDGTRLSIL.

The rearrangement joins TRBV28 to TRBJ2-7, with TRBD2 as a possible D gene (5 bases). Germline V gene lookup returns CDR1 MDHEN and CDR2 SYDVKM. The V gene lost 2 bases and the J gene lost 5 bases, with 13 bases spanning the gap. The CDR3 length is 14 residues. CDR3 sequence (DNA): TGTGCCAGCAGTTTAAGGCTAGCCCCCGACGAGCAGTACTTC. The encoded protein is CASSLRLAPDEQYF.

This chain joins TRBV6-2 or TRBV6-3 and TRBJ2-2, with TRBD2 as a possible D gene (5 bases). Germline V gene lookup returns CDR1 MNHEY and CDR2 SVGEGT. There are 16 residues in the CDR3. The V end lost 6 bases, the J end lost 2 bases, and 16 bases lay between the germline ends. DNA for the CDR3: TGTGCCAGCAGGCCCCCGGGCAGACTAAACACCGGGGAGCTGTTTTTT. Translated, it gives CASRPPGRLNTGELFF.

Only a few counts were recorded for this clonotype. The chain carries TRBV5-1 and TRBJ1-2; D gene ambiguous. The CDR3 contains 13 residues. The germline V and J ends were trimmed by 0 bases and 4 bases, with 7 bases remaining between them. Germline-derived CDR1 and CDR2 are SGHRS and YFSETQ. The DNA for the CDR3 is TGCGCCAGCAGCTTGGCAGGAACCTATGGCTACACCTTC. Its translation: CASSLAGTYGYTF.

This chain connects TRBV5-1 to TRBJ1-4; 9 nucleotides line up with TRBD1. This CDR3 is built from 14 residues. The germline gives CDR1 SGHRS, CDR2 YFSETQ. V lost 4 bases to trimming and J lost 8 bases; unmatched junction nucleotides: 6. The CDR3 coding sequence is TGCGCCAGCAGCCTAGGGACAGGGCTCGAAAAACTGTTTTTT. Amino acid sequence: CASSLGTGLEKLFF.

The chain is built from TRBV6-1 and TRBJ1-1, with 10 bases matching TRBD1. The trim removed 1 base at V and 3 bases at J, leaving 5 bases unmatched. Germline values: CDR1 MNHNS, CDR2 SASEGT. This CDR3 comprises 16 residues. DNA of the CDR3: TGTGCCAGCAGTGAAGGGACAGGGGGTTTCTACACTGAAGCTTTCTTT. Its translation is CASSEGTGGFYTEAFF.

This clonotype was counted once. The chain links TRBV6-5 to TRBJ1-4, with D hard to call. The V gene lost 0 bases and the J gene lost 7 bases, with 12 bases spanning the gap. Looked up from germline, CDR1 is MNHEY and CDR2 is SVGAGI. The CDR3 totals 15 residues. CDR3 DNA sequence: TGTGCCAGCAGTTACTCTCCAGCTTGGGGTGAAAAACTGTTTTTT. This sequence encodes CASSYSPAWGEKLFF.

This chain uses TRBV29-1 with TRBJ2-2; D is tentatively TRBD1 or TRBD2 (6 bases each). With 4 bases removed from V and 7 bases from J, the gap between germline ends came to 13 bases. This CDR3 contains 13 residues. Per germline, CDR1 SQVTM and CDR2 ANQGSEA. CDR3 residues: CSVVGGAGGELFF. DNA for the CDR3: TGCAGCGTTGTGGGGGGCGCAGGCGGGGAGCTGTTTTTT.

There are a few counts of this clonotype. The V call is TRBV4-2, the J call TRBJ1-4, with a possible D match to TRBD1 (5 bases). The CDR3 is made up of 17 amino acids. The germline CDR1 and CDR2 sequences are LGHNA and YNFKEQ. V shed 7 bases and J shed 4 bases, with 22 bases lying between them. CDR3: CASNPGGGAQFNEKLFF. The DNA for the CDR3 is TGTGCCAGCAACCCCGGCGGCGGGGCACAGTTTAATGAAAAACTGTTTTTT.

This clonotype was seen a few times. This rearrangement joins TRBV6-5 to TRBJ1-6, with TRBD1 as a possible D gene (5 bases). From germline, CDR1 is MNHEY and CDR2 SVGAGI. Trimming stripped 5 bases from V and 5 bases from J, with 13 bases between. The CDR3 is made up of 15 amino acids. The CDR3 sequence: CASSPSGRNNSPLHF. The DNA of the CDR3 is TGTGCCAGCAGTCCCTCGGGACGGAATAATTCACCCCTCCACTTT.

The chain recombines TRBV4-3 with TRBJ2-3; TRBD2 agrees at 7 bases. The germline gives CDR1 LGHNA, CDR2 YSLEER. The CDR3 runs to 16 residues. Trimming took 0 bases from V and 2 from J; bases not matched to a gene: 5. Written as DNA, the CDR3 is TGCGCCAGCAGCCAAGACGCGGGAGCGACCACAGATACGCAGTATTTT. Translated, it gives CASSQDAGATTDTQYF.

This clonotype was seen ten or more times. The J gene is TRBJ1-1, the V gene TRBV20-1; TRBD1 might be the D (6 bases). CDR3 length equals 13 residues. Germline loops: CDR1 DFQATT, CDR2 SNEGSKA (reference sequence). Trimming took off 5 bases at V and 3 bases at J, with 13 bases between the two ends. CDR3 sequence: CSAPSGAHTEAFF. The CDR3 DNA sequence: TGCAGTGCTCCATCAGGGGCGCACACTGAAGCTTTCTTT.

This clonotype came up many times. This chain links TRBV7-9 with TRBJ2-1, with 10 nucleotides matching TRBD2. J gave up 4 bases and V 3 bases, and 6 bases lay outside the gene matches. The V gene's germline CDR1 is SEHNR and CDR2 FQNEAQ (reference sequence). The CDR3 runs 16 residues. Here the CDR3 reads CASSFIAGGGYNEQFF. As DNA, the CDR3 is TGTGCCAGCAGCTTTATAGCGGGAGGAGGATACAATGAGCAGTTCTTC.

This clonotype came up a few times. The chain joins TRBV11-1 to TRBJ2-3; 11 bases align to TRBD2. This CDR3 region has 16 residues. V shed 5 bases and J 2 bases; nucleotides not matched to a gene: 6. Germline CDR1 and CDR2: SGHAT and FQDESV (reference sequence). CDR3 in DNA: TGTGCCAGCAGCATGCATAGCGGGGGGGCCACAGATACGCAGTATTTT. Its translation: CASSMHSGGATDTQYF.

This clonotype was detected many times. This rearrangement joins TRBV13 to TRBJ2-6; the D is unclear. The CDR3 spans 17 residues. V was clipped by 5 bases and J by 0 bases, with 14 bases between them. Looked up from germline, CDR1 is PRHDT and CDR2 is FYEKMQ (reference sequence). The CDR3 protein is CASSLRTVPSGANVLTF. CDR3 bases: TGTGCCAGCAGCCTGCGGACCGTCCCCTCTGGGGCCAACGTCCTGACTTTC.

This clonotype was seen only a few times. The chain employs TRBV18 and TRBJ1-4; no clear D. The CDR3 runs to 15 residues. CDR1 is KGHSH and CDR2 is LQKENI in the germline V gene. V dropped 0 bases and J dropped 0 bases, with 5 bases sitting between them. The CDR3 DNA follows: TGTGCCAGCTCACCACCTCAAGCAACTAATGAAAAACTGTTTTTT. As protein: CASSPPQATNEKLFF.